This T cell receptor beta chain was captured by sequencing in a study of monozygotic twins with cystic fibrosis. This CDR3 region has 18 residues. Germline V gene lookup returns CDR1 SGHTS and CDR2 YDEGEE. Note on this clone: The antigen is unknown. The junction shows a germline mismatch at one end, possibly a read error.

General study points: Unrelated CF individuals shared fewer identical clonotypes than monozygotic CF twins.

Generated by immunoSEQ multiplex PCR, the TCRdb table keeps only in-frame clones and is missing some. The sample lists about 32,000 clones, roughly 90% seen once, with 0.85% to 1% in the top ten. Sequencing input: blood. The TCR was taken from a girl aged 2 to 10 with cystic fibrosis. The chain employs TRBV5-8 and TRBJ1-1; 12 positions agree with TRBD1. CDR3 in amino acids: CASSLVRRSGDRGLRGPF. CDR3 in DNA: TGTGCCAGCAGCTTGGTCCGAAGGTCCGGGGACAGGGGGCTCAGAGGCCCCTTT.